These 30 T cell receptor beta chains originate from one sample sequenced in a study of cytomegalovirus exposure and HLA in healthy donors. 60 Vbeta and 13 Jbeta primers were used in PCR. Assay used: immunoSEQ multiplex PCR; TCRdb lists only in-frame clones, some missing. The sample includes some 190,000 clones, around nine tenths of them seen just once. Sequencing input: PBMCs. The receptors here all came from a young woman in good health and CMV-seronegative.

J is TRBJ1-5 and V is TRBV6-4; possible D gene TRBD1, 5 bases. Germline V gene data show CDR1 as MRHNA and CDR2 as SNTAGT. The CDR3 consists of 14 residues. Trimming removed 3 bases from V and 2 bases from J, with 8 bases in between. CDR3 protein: CASSDTGGNQPQHF. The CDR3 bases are TGTGCCAGCAGTGATACAGGAGGCAATCAGCCCCAGCATTTT.

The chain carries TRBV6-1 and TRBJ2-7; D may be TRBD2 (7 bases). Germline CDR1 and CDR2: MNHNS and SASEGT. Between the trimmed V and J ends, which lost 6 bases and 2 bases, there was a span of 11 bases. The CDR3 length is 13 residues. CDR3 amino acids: CASSGGPTYEQYF. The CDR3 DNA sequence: TGTGCCAGCAGCGGGGGGCCAACCTACGAGCAGTACTTC.

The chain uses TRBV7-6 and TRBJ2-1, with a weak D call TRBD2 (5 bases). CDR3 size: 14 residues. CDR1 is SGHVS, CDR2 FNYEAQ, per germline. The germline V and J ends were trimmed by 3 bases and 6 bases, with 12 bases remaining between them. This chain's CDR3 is CASSLTDLSNEQFF. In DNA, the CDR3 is TGTGCCAGCAGCTTGACGGACTTATCCAATGAGCAGTTCTTC. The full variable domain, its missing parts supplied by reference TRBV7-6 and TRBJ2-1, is GAGVSQSPRYKVTKRGQDVALRCDPISGHVSLYWYRQALGQGPEFLTYFNYEAQQDKSGLPNDRFSAERPEGSISTLTIQRTEQRDSAMYRCASSLTDLSNEQFFGPGTRLTVL.

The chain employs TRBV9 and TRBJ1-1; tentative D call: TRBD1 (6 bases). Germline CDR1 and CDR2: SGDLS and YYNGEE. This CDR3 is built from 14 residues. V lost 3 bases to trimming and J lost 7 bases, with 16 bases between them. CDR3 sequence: CASSETGNEDEAFF. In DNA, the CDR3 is TGTGCCAGCAGCGAAACAGGGAATGAGGATGAAGCTTTCTTT. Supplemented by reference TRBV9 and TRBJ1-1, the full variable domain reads DSGVTQTPKHLITATGQRVTLRCSPRSGDLSVYWYQQSLDQGLQFLIQYYNGEERAKGNILERFSAQQFPDLHSELNLSSLELGDSALYFCASSETGNEDEAFFGQGTRLTVV.

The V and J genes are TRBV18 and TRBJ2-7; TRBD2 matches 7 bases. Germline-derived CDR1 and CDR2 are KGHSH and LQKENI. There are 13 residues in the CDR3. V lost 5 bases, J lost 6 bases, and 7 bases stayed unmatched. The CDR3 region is CASSVTSEAEQYF. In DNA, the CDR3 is TGTGCCAGCTCAGTAACTAGCGAAGCCGAGCAGTACTTC.

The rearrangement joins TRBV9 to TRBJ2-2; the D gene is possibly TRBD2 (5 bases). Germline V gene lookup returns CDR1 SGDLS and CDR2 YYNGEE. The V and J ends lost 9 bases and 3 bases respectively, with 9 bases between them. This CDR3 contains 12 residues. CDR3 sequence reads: CATEGDTGELFF. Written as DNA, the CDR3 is TGTGCCACCGAGGGAGACACCGGGGAGCTGTTTTTT.

In nucleotides, the CDR3 is TGTGCCAGCCGCTCGAGGGACACTGAAGCTTTCTTT. Its translation: CASRSRDTEAFF. The chain carries TRBV7-6 and TRBJ1-1; no definite D call. The length of the CDR3 is 12 residues. Trimming stripped 8 bases from V and 3 bases from J, with 10 bases between. Germline V CDR1 and CDR2: SGHVS, FNYEAQ.

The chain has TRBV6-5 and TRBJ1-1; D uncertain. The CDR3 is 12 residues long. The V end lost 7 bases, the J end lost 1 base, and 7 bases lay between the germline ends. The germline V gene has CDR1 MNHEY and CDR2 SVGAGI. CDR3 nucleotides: TGTGCCAGCATCCTAGGGAACACTGAAGCTTTCTTT. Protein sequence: CASILGNTEAFF.

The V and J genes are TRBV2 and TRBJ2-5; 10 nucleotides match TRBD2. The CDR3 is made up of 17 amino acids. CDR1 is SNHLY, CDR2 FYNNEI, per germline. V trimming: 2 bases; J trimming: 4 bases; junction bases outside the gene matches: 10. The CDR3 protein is CASSERGTSEEVETQYF. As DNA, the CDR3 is TGTGCCAGCAGTGAACGGGGGACTAGCGAGGAGGTAGAGACCCAGTACTTC.

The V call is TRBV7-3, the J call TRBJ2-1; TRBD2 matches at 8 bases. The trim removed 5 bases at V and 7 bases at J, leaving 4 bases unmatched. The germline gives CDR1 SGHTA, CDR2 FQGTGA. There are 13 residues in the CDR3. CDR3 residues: CASSLGTSNEQFF. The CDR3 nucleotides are TGTGCCAGCAGCCTCGGGACTAGTAATGAGCAGTTCTTC.

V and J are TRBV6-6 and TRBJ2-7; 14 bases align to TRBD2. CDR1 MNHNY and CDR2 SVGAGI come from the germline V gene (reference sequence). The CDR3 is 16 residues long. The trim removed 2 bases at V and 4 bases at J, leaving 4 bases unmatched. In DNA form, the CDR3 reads TGTGCCAGCAGTTACGGCGGGACTAGCGGGAGATACGAGCAGTACTTC. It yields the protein CASSYGGTSGRYEQYF.

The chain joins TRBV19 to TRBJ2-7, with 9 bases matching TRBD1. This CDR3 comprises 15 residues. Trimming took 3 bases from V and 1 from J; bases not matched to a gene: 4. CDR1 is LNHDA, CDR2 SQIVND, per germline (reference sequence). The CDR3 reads CASSIAGTGSYEQYF. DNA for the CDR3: TGTGCCAGTAGTATCGCGGGGACAGGGTCCTACGAGCAGTACTTC.

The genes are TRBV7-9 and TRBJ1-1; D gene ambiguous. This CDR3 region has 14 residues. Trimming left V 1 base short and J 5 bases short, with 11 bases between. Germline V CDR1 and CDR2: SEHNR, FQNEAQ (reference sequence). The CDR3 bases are TGTGCCAGCAGCTTAGTCGGGAGTAGTACTGAAGCTTTCTTT. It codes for CASSLVGSSTEAFF.

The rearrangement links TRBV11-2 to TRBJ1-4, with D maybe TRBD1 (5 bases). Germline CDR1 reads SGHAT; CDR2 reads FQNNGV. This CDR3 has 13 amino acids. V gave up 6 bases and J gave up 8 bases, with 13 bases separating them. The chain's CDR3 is CASSHGGGEKLFF. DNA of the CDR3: TGTGCCAGCAGTCATGGGGGAGGAGAAAAACTGTTTTTT.

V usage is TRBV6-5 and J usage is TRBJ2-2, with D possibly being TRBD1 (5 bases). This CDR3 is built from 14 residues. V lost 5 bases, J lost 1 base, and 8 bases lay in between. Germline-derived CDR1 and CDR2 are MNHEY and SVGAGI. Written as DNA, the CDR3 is TGTGCCAGCAGTGTCGACAGGAACACCGGGGAGCTGTTTTTT. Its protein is CASSVDRNTGELFF.

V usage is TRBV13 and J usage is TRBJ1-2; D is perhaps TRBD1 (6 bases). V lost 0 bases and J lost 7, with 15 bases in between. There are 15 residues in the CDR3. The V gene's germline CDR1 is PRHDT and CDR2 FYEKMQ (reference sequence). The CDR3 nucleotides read TGTGCCAGCAGCTTAGGCAGGGCAGGGGCGAGTGGCTACACCTTC. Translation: CASSLGRAGASGYTF. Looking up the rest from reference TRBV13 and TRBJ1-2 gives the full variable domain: AAGVIQSPRHLIKEKRETATLKCYPIPRHDTVYWYQQGPGQDPQFLISFYEKMQSDKGSIPDRFSAQQFSDYHSELNMSSLELGDSALYFCASSLGRAGASGYTFGSGTRLTVV.

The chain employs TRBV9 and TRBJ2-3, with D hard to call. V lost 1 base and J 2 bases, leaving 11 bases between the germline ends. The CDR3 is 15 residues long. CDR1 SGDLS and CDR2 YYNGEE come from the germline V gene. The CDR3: CASSVFGGNTDTQYF. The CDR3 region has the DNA TGTGCCAGCAGCGTATTCGGCGGAAACACAGATACGCAGTATTTT.

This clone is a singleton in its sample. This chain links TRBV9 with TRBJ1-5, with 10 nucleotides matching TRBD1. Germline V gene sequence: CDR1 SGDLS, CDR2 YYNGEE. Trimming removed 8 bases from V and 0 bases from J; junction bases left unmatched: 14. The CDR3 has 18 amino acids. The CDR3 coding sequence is TGTGCCAGGGGTACCGGGACAGGGGCCCAAAGTAGCAATCAGCCCCAGCATTTT. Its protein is CARGTGTGAQSSNQPQHF. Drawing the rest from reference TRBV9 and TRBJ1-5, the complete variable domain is DSGVTQTPKHLITATGQRVTLRCSPRSGDLSVYWYQQSLDQGLQFLIQYYNGEERAKGNILERFSAQQFPDLHSELNLSSLELGDSALYFCARGTGTGAQSSNQPQHFGDGTRLSIL.

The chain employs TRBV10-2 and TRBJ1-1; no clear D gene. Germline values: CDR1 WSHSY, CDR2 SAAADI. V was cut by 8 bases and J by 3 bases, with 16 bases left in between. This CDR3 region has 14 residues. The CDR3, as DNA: TGCGCCAGCGGCCGGTCCCCAACAGACACTGAAGCTTTCTTT. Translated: CASGRSPTDTEAFF.

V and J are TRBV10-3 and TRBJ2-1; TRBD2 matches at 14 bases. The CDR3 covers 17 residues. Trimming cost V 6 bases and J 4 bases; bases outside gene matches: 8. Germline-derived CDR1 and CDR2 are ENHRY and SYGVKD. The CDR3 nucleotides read TGTGCCATCAGCCCGACTAGCGGGGGGGCCAATTACAATGAGCAGTTCTTC. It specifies CAISPTSGGANYNEQFF.

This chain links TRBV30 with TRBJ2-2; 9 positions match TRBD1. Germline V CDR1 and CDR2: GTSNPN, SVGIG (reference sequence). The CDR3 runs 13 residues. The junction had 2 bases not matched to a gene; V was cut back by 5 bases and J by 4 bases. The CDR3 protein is CAWGTGTTGELFF. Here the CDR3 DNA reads TGTGCCTGGGGGACAGGGACCACCGGGGAGCTGTTTTTT. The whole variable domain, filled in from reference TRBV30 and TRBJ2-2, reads SQTIHQWPATLVQPVGSPLSLECTVEGTSNPNLYWYRQAAGRGLQLLFYSVGIGQISSEVPQNLSASRPQDRQFILSSKKLLLSDSGFYLCAWGTGTTGELFFGEGSRLTVL.

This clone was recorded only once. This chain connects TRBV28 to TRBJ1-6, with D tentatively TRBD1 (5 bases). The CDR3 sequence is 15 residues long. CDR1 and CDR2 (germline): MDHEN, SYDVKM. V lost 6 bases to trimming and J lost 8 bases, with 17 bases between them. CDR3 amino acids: CASRLFGGNDSPLHF. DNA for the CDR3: TGTGCCAGCAGGCTCTTCGGGGGGAATGATTCACCCCTCCACTTT.

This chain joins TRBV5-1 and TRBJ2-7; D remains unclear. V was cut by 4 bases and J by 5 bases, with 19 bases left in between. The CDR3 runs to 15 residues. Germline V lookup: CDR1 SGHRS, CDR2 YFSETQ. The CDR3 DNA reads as TGCGCCAGCAGCCCTGGTTTCTGGTCATCGGACGAGCAGTACTTC. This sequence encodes CASSPGFWSSDEQYF.

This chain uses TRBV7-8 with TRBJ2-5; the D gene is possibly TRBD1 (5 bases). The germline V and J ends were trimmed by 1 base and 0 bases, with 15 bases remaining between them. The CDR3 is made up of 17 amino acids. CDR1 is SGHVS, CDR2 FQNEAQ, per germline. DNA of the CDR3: TGTGCCAGCAGCTTAGTAGGTCCCCGACAGTACCAAGAGACCCAGTACTTC. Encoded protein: CASSLVGPRQYQETQYF.

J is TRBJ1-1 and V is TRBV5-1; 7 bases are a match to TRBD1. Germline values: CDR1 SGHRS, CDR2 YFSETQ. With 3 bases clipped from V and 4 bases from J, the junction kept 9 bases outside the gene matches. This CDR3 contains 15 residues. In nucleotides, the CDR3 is TGCGCCAGCAGCTGGACAGGTCTGTCGGGCACTGAAGCTTTCTTT. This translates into CASSWTGLSGTEAFF.

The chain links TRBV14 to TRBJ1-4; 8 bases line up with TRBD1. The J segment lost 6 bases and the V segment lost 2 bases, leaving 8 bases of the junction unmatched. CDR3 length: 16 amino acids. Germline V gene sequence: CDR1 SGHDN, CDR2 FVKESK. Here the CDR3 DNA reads TGTGCCAGCAGCCAATTCGCAGGGGGCATGGATGAAAAACTGTTTTTT. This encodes CASSQFAGGMDEKLFF.

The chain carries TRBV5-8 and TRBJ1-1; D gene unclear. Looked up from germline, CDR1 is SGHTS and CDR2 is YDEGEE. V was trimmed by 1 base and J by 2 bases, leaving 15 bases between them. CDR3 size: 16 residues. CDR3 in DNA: TGTGCCAGCAGCTTGTTTGGCAGATTGGTTAACACTGAAGCTTTCTTT. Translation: CASSLFGRLVNTEAFF. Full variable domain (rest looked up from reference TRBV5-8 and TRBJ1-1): EAGVTQSPTHLIKTRGQQATLRCSPISGHTSVYWYQQALGLGLQFLLWYDEGEERNRGNFPPRFSGRQFPNYSSELNVNALELEDSALYLCASSLFGRLVNTEAFFGQGTRLTVV.

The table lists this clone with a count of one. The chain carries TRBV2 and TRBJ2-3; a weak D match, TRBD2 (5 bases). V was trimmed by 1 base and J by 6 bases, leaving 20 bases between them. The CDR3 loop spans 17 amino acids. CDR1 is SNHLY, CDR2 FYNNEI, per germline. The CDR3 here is CASSEVRRGSVLDTQYF. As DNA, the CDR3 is TGTGCCAGCAGTGAAGTTCGCCGCGGGTCGGTGTTGGATACGCAGTATTTT.

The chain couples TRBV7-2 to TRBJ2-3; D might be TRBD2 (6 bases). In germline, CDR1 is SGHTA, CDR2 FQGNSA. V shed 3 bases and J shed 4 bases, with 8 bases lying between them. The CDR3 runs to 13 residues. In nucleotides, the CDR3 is TGTGCCAGCAGCTTGACTAGTTCAGATACGCAGTATTTT. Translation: CASSLTSSDTQYF. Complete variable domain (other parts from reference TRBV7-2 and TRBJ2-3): GAGVSQSPSNKVTEKGKDVELRCDPISGHTALYWYRQSLGQGLEFLIYFQGNSAPDKSGLPSDRFSAERTGGSVSTLTIQRTQQEDSAVYLCASSLTSSDTQYFGPGTRLTVL.

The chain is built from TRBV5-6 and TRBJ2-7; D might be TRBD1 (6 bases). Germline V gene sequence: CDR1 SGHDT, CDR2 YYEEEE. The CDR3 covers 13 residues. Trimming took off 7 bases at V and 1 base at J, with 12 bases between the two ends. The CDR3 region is CASGGTQSYEQYF. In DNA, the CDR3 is TGTGCCAGCGGTGGGACACAATCCTACGAGCAGTACTTC.